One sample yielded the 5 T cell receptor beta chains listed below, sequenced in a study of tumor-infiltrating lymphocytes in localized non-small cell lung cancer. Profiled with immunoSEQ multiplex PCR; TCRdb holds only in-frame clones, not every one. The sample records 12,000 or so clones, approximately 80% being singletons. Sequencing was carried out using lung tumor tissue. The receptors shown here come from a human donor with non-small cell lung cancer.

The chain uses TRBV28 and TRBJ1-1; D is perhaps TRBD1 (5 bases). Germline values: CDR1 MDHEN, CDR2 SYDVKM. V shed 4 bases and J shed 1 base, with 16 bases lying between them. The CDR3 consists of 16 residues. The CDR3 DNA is TGTGCCAGCAGTTCGACCCCAGGGTCGGCGAACACTGAAGCTTTCTTT. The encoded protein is CASSSTPGSANTEAFF. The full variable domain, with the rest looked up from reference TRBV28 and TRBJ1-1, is DVKVTQSSRYLVKRTGEKVFLECVQDMDHENMFWYRQDPGLGLRLIYFSYDVKMKEKGDIPEGYSVSREKKERFSLILESASTNQTSMYLCASSSTPGSANTEAFFGQGTRLTVV.

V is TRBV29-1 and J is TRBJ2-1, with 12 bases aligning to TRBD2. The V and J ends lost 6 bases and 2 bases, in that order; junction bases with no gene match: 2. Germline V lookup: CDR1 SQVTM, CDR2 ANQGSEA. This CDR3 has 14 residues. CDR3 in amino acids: CSVLAGGPYNEQFF. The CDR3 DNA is TGCAGCGTACTAGCGGGGGGTCCCTACAATGAGCAGTTCTTC.

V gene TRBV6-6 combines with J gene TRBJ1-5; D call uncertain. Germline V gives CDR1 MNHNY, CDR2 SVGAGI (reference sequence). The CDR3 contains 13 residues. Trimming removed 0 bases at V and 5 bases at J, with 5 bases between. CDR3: CASSYSDHQPQHF. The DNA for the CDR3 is TGTGCCAGCAGTTACTCGGACCATCAGCCCCAGCATTTT.

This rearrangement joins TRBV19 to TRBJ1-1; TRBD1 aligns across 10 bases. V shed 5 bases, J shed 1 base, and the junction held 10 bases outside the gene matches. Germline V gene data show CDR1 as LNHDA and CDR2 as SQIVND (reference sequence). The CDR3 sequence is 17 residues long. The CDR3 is CASSPRDRGIRNTEAFF. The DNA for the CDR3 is TGTGCCAGTAGTCCCAGGGACAGGGGTATAAGGAACACTGAAGCTTTCTTT.

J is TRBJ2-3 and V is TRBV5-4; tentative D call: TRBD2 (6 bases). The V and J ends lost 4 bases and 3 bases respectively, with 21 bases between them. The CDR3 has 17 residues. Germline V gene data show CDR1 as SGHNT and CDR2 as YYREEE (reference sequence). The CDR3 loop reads CASSPPGAGMATDTQYF. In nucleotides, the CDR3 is TGTGCCAGCAGCCCCCCCGGTGCGGGGATGGCGACAGATACGCAGTATTTT.